The T cell receptor (beta chain) under discussion was sequenced for a study of Ad26.COV2.S vaccination and SARS-CoV-2 variants. Overall study: By the intramuscular route, Ad26.COV2.S was given once, or twice 56 days apart.

Overall study results and limits: Vaccine recipients had higher spike-specific TCR breadth than placebo recipients.

Deletions cut 7 bases from V and 4 bases from J, with 5 bases between. This CDR3 has 12 residues. The germline V gene has CDR1 MDHEN and CDR2 SYDVKM. The assay was immunoSEQ multiplex PCR, and TCRdb's table has in-frame clones only and misses some. The table lists about 350,000 clones, 85% to 90% of them singletons. Noted treatment: 15 to 20 received Ad26.COV2.S at low or high dose, single or two shots; five or six received placebo; per-sample allocation not given. Day 63 after the first injection of vaccine or placebo was the sampling time. About this clone itself: Its cognate antigen is unknown.

The V gene is TRBV28, the J gene TRBJ2-6; unclear D gene. The source is a person between 18 and 60 years old who received the Ad26.COV2.S COVID-19 vaccine or a placebo. The source was peripheral blood, collected in a trial of Ad26.COV2.S vaccine versus placebo. The CDR3 DNA sequence: TGTGCCAGCAACTTCGGGGCCAACGTCCTGACTTTC. Encoded protein: CASNFGANVLTF.